The sequence of this T cell receptor beta chain was determined in a study of technical replicates of blood from four donors. Measured with immunoSEQ multiplex PCR; TCRdb has only the in-frame clones, and not every one. The repertoire holds 65,000 to 90,000 clones, 92% seen once, with roughly 0.27% in the top ten. Trimming at V came to 0 bases and at J to 5 bases, leaving 7 bases not matched to a gene. Germline V gene sequence: CDR1 SGHRS, CDR2 YFSETQ. The CDR3 contains 16 residues. The material sequenced was T cells isolated from PBMCs. This chain links TRBV5-1 with TRBJ2-5, with 10 bases identical to TRBD2. This clonotype was obtained from a human donor in good health. The CDR3 bases are TGCGCCAGCAGCTTGGTTTCTAGCGGGAGACCGGAGACCCAGTACTTC. It is translated as CASSLVSSGRPETQYF.